This T cell receptor (beta chain) was captured by sequencing in a study of blood T cells in healthy people across ages. Study conclusions and caveats: In long-lived donors, naive CD4+ cell counts and diversity exceeded those of aged donors. TCR beta diversity, measured per million T cells, fell in a roughly linear way with age.

The use of a sample-barcoded 5' primer and a J-beta primer mix characterized a second PCR of about 7 to 12 cycles. TCRdb ran MiXCR on the 5' RACE reads and lists one entry per CDR3 protein. The data show approximately 900,000 distinct CDR3 sequences, 25% to 35% seen once. The sample, roughly 9.5 milliliters of peripheral blood, was drawn from each donor. Germline-derived CDR1 and CDR2 are SGHRS and YFSETQ. V lost 1 base and J lost 1, with 11 bases in between. The CDR3 has 15 residues. In its sample, this clonotype was seen many times. Antigen unknown. These data are also associated with another study on T cells of mothers and their children. That study reports: The M1S primer of the second PCR added sample barcodes and 2-4 random nucleotides.

This receptor was obtained from a woman in her thirties or forties in good health. Sample: blood. V is TRBV5-1 and J is TRBJ1-1; no clear D gene. The chain's CDR3 is CASSLYAGPNTEAFF. In DNA form, the CDR3 reads TGCGCCAGCAGCTTGTATGCCGGACCGAACACTGAAGCTTTCTTT.